These 22 T cell receptor beta chains share one sample of origin, sequenced in a study of shared T cell receptors in the human thymus. Libraries were prepared by immunoSEQ multiplex PCR; TCRdb keeps only in-frame clonotypes and omits some of them. The data show about 380,000 clones, with 85% to 95% seen just once and approximately 0.02% held by the top ten. Sample: thymocytes. The receptors were sampled from a human donor.

This clone has a single count. The chain links TRBV4-2 to TRBJ2-5, with TRBD1 identical over 9 bases. The CDR3 runs 17 residues. V was pared by 0 bases and J by 4 bases, with 9 bases of the junction left unmatched. Germline V gene data show CDR1 as LGHNA and CDR2 as YNFKEQ. The CDR3 DNA reads TGTGCCAGCAGCCAAGAGGGGTGGGGACAGGGAGGAGAGACCCAGTACTTC. Translated, it gives CASSQEGWGQGGETQYF.

The CDR3 sequence is CASSTYYEQYF. The CDR3 coding sequence is TGTGCCAGCAGCACCTACTACGAGCAGTACTTC. This chain connects TRBV14 to TRBJ2-7; D is uncertain. With 5 bases removed from V and 3 bases from J, the gap between germline ends came to 5 bases. The CDR3 runs 11 residues. Germline assignment: CDR1 SGHDN and CDR2 FVKESK.

This clone has only one observation. The chain joins TRBV23-1 to TRBJ1-4; 9 positions agree with TRBD1. TRBV23-1 is designated an ORF whose function remains uncertain. J was trimmed by 8 bases and V by 6 bases; bases with no gene match: 19. The CDR3 runs 18 residues. The CDR3 bases are TGCGCCAGCAGCCCAAGGGACAGGGAAGGTGTACTAGAGGAAAAACTGTTTTTT. The encoded protein is CASSPRDREGVLEEKLFF.

The gene calls are TRBV4-1 and TRBJ1-4, with D possibly TRBD1 on 5 matching bases. This CDR3 contains 15 residues. V lost 0 bases, J lost 6 bases, and 11 bases lay in between. From germline, CDR1 is MGHRA and CDR2 YSYEKL. CDR3 region: CASSQEGQGDEKLFF. CDR3 nucleotides: TGCGCCAGCAGCCAAGAAGGGCAGGGTGATGAAAAACTGTTTTTT.

The chain couples TRBV6-1 to TRBJ2-4, with 8 positions matching TRBD2. Trimming removed 6 bases from V and 4 bases from J; junction bases left unmatched: 5. Per germline, CDR1 MNHNS and CDR2 SASEGT. CDR3 length: 14 residues. CDR3 nucleotides: TGTGCCAGCAGGGACGGGAGGGGAAAAAACATTCAGTACTTC. This encodes CASRDGRGKNIQYF.

The chain employs TRBV5-4 and TRBJ2-1; 8 bases map to TRBD1. This CDR3 has 15 residues. Germline CDR1 and CDR2: SGHNT and YYREEE (reference sequence). V gave up 4 bases and J gave up 8 bases; unmatched junction bases: 11. DNA of the CDR3: TGTGCCAGCAGCCCCGGACAGGGTGAACCGGATGAGCAGTTCTTC. Translating gives CASSPGQGEPDEQFF.

The chain couples TRBV27 to TRBJ2-5; D possibly uses TRBD1 or TRBD2 (5 bases each). Germline V gives CDR1 MNHEY, CDR2 SMNVEV (reference sequence). The CDR3 extends over 15 amino acids. V dropped 6 bases and J dropped 5 bases, with 19 bases sitting between them. This chain's CDR3 is CASSPGTSRRETQYF. The DNA of the CDR3 is TGTGCCAGCAGCCCCGGGACCTCCAGAAGGGAGACCCAGTACTTC.

The rearrangement joins TRBV7-8 to TRBJ2-7; 14 nucleotides align to TRBD2. Germline CDR1 SGHVS, CDR2 FQNEAQ. J gave up 2 bases and V 5 bases, and 5 bases lay outside the gene matches. There are 16 residues in the CDR3. The CDR3 DNA follows: TGTGCCAGCAGCCGCGGGACTAGCGGGGGCACCTACGAGCAGTACTTC. Its protein is CASSRGTSGGTYEQYF.

This chain uses TRBV9 with TRBJ2-3; 9 nucleotides line up with TRBD2. The CDR3 loop spans 18 amino acids. V lost 3 bases, J lost 6 bases, and 17 bases stayed unmatched. Germline-derived CDR1 and CDR2 are SGDLS and YYNGEE. The CDR3 here is CASSARLYPAGGLDTQYF. The CDR3 DNA sequence: TGTGCCAGCAGCGCCCGACTGTATCCGGCGGGAGGGCTGGATACGCAGTATTTT. Filled out from reference TRBV9 and TRBJ2-3, the complete variable domain reads DSGVTQTPKHLITATGQRVTLRCSPRSGDLSVYWYQQSLDQGLQFLIQYYNGEERAKGNILERFSAQQFPDLHSELNLSSLELGDSALYFCASSARLYPAGGLDTQYFGPGTRLTVL.

Only a few counts were recorded for this clone. The chain uses TRBV6-4 and TRBJ2-7; no clear D. V gave up 1 base and J gave up 4 bases, with 11 bases separating them. This CDR3 is 14 amino acids long. Germline assignment: CDR1 MRHNA and CDR2 SNTAGT. CDR3 nucleotide sequence: TGTGCCAGCAGTGACTACACTGTCCCATACGAGCAGTACTTC. Translation gives CASSDYTVPYEQYF.

J is TRBJ1-1 and V is TRBV6-5, with 9 bases that match TRBD1. The V and J ends lost 0 bases and 1 base, in that order; junction bases with no gene match: 0. The CDR3 length is 15 residues. In germline, CDR1 is MNHEY, CDR2 SVGAGI. The CDR3, as DNA: TGTGCCAGCAGTTACTCGGGACAGGGGAACACTGAAGCTTTCTTT. As protein: CASSYSGQGNTEAFF.

V is TRBV11-2 and J is TRBJ2-3; no clear D. Germline CDR1 reads SGHAT; CDR2 reads FQNNGV. Trimming took 1 base from V and 4 from J, leaving 3 bases between them. CDR3 length: 12 residues. The CDR3 DNA reads as TGTGCCAGCAGCTTAGCCCCAGATACGCAGTATTTT. Protein sequence: CASSLAPDTQYF. The complete variable domain, with remaining parts taken from reference TRBV11-2 and TRBJ2-3, reads EAGVAQSPRYKIIEKRQSVAFWCNPISGHATLYWYQQILGQGPKLLIQFQNNGVVDDSQLPKDRFSAERLKGVDSTLKIQPAKLEDSAVYLCASSLAPDTQYFGPGTRLTVL.

V and J are TRBV20-1 and TRBJ2-1; D is perhaps TRBD2 (6 bases). The CDR3 totals 11 residues. Germline V gene lookup returns CDR1 DFQATT and CDR2 SNEGSKA (reference sequence). The CDR3: CRGEGGAKQFF. In DNA, the CDR3 is TGCAGGGGGGAAGGAGGGGCAAAGCAGTTCTTC.

The genes are TRBV30 and TRBJ2-5; D not resolved. The CDR3 is made up of 13 amino acids. CDR1 is GTSNPN and CDR2 is SVGIG in the germline V gene (reference sequence). The V and J ends lost 1 base and 5 bases respectively, with 11 bases between them. Written as DNA, the CDR3 is TGTGCCTGGAGTGAAGGTGGCCGGGAGACCCAGTACTTC. Translation gives CAWSEGGRETQYF.

This clone has a single count. This rearrangement joins TRBV28 to TRBJ1-4; possibly TRBD1 for D (5 bases). V was cut by 7 bases and J by 10 bases, with 10 bases left in between. Germline V gene lookup returns CDR1 MDHEN and CDR2 SYDVKM. The CDR3 has 11 residues. CDR3 DNA: TGTGCCAGCAAAGGGGAGGGAAAACTGTTTTTT. It is translated as CASKGEGKLFF.

The chain is built from TRBV5-1 and TRBJ2-2; D gene ambiguous. The V and J ends lost 0 bases and 4 bases respectively, with 10 bases between them. Germline V gene data show CDR1 as SGHRS and CDR2 as YFSETQ. This CDR3 is built from 15 residues. The CDR3 nucleotides read TGCGCCAGCAGCTTGGCTTATGACCTCACCGGGGAGCTGTTTTTT. Translation gives CASSLAYDLTGELFF.

CDR3 sequence reads: CASSSNGRSHEQYF. The CDR3 coding sequence is TGTGCCAGCAGTTCGAATGGCCGGAGTCACGAGCAGTACTTC. J is TRBJ2-7 and V is TRBV6-5; D gene unclear. The CDR3 has 14 amino acids. V lost 4 bases and J 5 bases, leaving 15 bases between the germline ends. Germline V gene data show CDR1 as MNHEY and CDR2 as SVGAGI.

The J gene is TRBJ2-7, the V gene TRBV4-1, with 7 bases identical to TRBD1. The V segment lost 2 bases and the J segment 3 bases; nucleotides outside the gene matches: 1. The CDR3 consists of 13 residues. Germline loops: CDR1 MGHRA, CDR2 YSYEKL. The CDR3 reads CASSQYRGYEQYF. The DNA for the CDR3 is TGCGCCAGCAGCCAATACAGGGGCTACGAGCAGTACTTC.

A few counts support this clone. The rearrangement joins TRBV6-6 to TRBJ1-4; D gene uncertain. V lost 6 bases and J lost 5, with 4 bases in between. In germline, CDR1 is MNHNY, CDR2 SVGAGI (reference sequence). The CDR3 is made up of 11 amino acids. CDR3: CASRANEKLFF. For the CDR3, the DNA is TGTGCCAGCAGGGCGAATGAAAAACTGTTTTTT.

This clone has only a few counts. This chain joins TRBV4-3 and TRBJ2-2, with TRBD2 as a possible D gene (5 bases). The CDR3 totals 17 residues. Trimming cost V 1 base and J 3 bases, with 15 bases left between them. CDR1 and CDR2 from the germline V gene are LGHNA and YSLEER. This CDR3 reads CASSQGGPRGDTGELFF. CDR3 sequence (DNA): TGCGCCAGCAGCCAAGGCGGCCCCCGGGGAGACACCGGGGAGCTGTTTTTT.

CDR3 in DNA: TGTGCCAGCAGTTTATCAGGGATCGCCTACGAGCAGTACTTC. This codes for CASSLSGIAYEQYF. The gene calls are TRBV27 and TRBJ2-7, with D uncertain. Germline CDR1 is MNHEY and CDR2 is SMNVEV (reference sequence). CDR3 length equals 14 residues. V lost 0 bases and J 2 bases, leaving 8 bases between the germline ends.

The gene calls are TRBV28 and TRBJ2-2; D is perhaps TRBD1 (5 bases). The length of the CDR3 is 13 residues. Germline CDR1 MDHEN, CDR2 SYDVKM. V lost 4 bases and J 4 bases, leaving 7 bases between the germline ends. CDR3 nucleotide sequence: TGTGCCAGCAGTTCGCAGGGCACCGGGGAGCTGTTTTTT. This sequence encodes CASSSQGTGELFF.